The sample holds many counts of the clone carrying this T cell receptor beta chain. What it recognizes is unknown. On the basis of clinical symptoms, serum thyroxine and TRAb, thyroid ultrasound and orbital computed tomography, diagnoses were made. The CDR3 extends over 12 amino acids. From germline, CDR1 is MDHEN and CDR2 SYDVKM. Trimming pared 11 bases from V and 1 base from J, leaving 11 bases between. The record originates from a study of T cells in Graves' hyperthyroidism and ophthalmopathy. Study conclusions and caveats: Blood samples included most of the expanded thyroid clonotypes exceeding 0.001.

TCR beta CDR3 regions were amplified from RNA transcripts. First-round RT-PCR of the TCR CDR3 relied on the HTBI primer set. TCRdb re-analysed the multiplex PCR reads in MiXCR, keeping a single row per CDR3 protein. There are 650,000 to 750,000 distinct CDR3 sequences in the sample; 14% occur only once, and roughly 10% lies in the top ten. The chain links TRBV28 to TRBJ1-1; the D gene is possibly TRBD1 (5 bases). The sequence derives from a woman aged 18-29 years with Graves' hyperthyroidism. Sequencing input: blood. CDR3 bases: TGTGCCTGCCCGGGGGGGAACACTGAAGCTTTCTTT. Translated: CACPGGNTEAFF.